The present T cell receptor (beta chain) was sequenced within a study of blood T cells in healthy people across ages. The second PCR ran about 6 to 12 cycles with a sample-barcoded 5' primer and J-beta primers. TCRdb re-called the 5' RACE reads through MiXCR, storing one row per CDR3 protein. This repertoire shows about 930,000 distinct CDR3 sequences, almost 30% found once; its top ten account for roughly a tenth. The sample holds a few counts of this clonotype. Donors each provided around 10 milliliters of peripheral blood. V lost 5 bases and J lost 5, with 13 bases in between. The CDR3 has 15 amino acids. Germline values: CDR1 MNHNY, CDR2 SVGAGI (reference sequence). This sample was shared with a second study, whose subject was T cells of mothers and their children. From that second work: In unrelated and related pairs, TCR recombination output is shaped in a similar way by thymic selection. Among related mother-child pairs, overlap was slightly higher than in unrelated pairs, though not significantly.

The sample comprised blood. The V gene is TRBV6-6, the J gene TRBJ1-6; perhaps TRBD1 as D (5 bases). This TCR came from a woman between 40 and 50 years old in good health. DNA for the CDR3: TGTGCCAGCAGTCCCCCCCGGGGGGATAATTCACCCCTCCACTTT. This gives the protein CASSPPRGDNSPLHF.